Reported below is one TCR beta chain. Populations isolated by sorting all had purity greater than 95%. This CDR3 has 14 amino acids. Trimming removed 5 bases at V and 6 bases at J, with 17 bases between. Germline V gene lookup returns CDR1 MDHEN and CDR2 SYDVKM. This specimen comes from a study of beta chain features in type 1 diabetes. The isolated RNA, all of it, was reverse transcribed, so expressed TCRB transcripts were what got sequenced. Generated by immunoSEQ multiplex PCR, the TCRdb table keeps only in-frame clones and is missing some. The sample records 120,000 to 150,000 clones, about 7% being singletons.

J is TRBJ2-7 and V is TRBV28, with D maybe TRBD1 (5 bases). Specimen: central memory CD4+ T cells from blood. The TCR sequence derives from a woman in her twenties or thirties in good health. This CDR3 is CASSQGPNRGEQYF. The CDR3 nucleotides read TGTGCCAGCAGTCAGGGCCCTAACCGTGGCGAGCAGTACTTC.